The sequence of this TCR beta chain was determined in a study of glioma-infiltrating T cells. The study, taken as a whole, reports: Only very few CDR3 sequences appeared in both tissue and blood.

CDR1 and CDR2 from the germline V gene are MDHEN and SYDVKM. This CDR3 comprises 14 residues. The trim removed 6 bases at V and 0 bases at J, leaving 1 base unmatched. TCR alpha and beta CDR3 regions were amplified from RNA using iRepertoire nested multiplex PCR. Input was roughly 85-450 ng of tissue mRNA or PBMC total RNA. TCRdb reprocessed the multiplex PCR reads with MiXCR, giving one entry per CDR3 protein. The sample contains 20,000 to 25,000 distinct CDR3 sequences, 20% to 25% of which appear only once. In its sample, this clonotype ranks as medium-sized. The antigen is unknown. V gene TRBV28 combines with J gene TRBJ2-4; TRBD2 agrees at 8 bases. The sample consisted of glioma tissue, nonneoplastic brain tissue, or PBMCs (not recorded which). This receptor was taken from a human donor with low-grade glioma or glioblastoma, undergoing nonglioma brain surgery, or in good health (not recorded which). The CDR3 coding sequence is TGTGCCAGCAGGGCGGGGGGAGCCAAAAACATTCAGTACTTC. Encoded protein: CASRAGGAKNIQYF.